A single sample gave rise to the 8 T cell receptor beta chains below, sequenced in a study of relationships among human T cell subsets (dated by TCRdb to 2010 to 2012). Library creation used multiplex PCR. Sequencing used a 454 GS FLX. Semiquantitative ARM-PCR was used to amplify the TCR alpha and beta CDR3 regions from mRNA. In ARM-PCR, tagged nested gene-specific primers were used first, and exponential amplification was then carried out by communal superprimers. TCRdb passed the public sequencing reads through fastp at Q25 and MiXCR, retaining productive beta sequences. Rows merge per CDR3 protein into single entries with the most common DNA and genes. This sample is represented by about 13,000 distinct CDR3 sequences; around 69% of them were singletons. The top ten constitute around 27% of the sample. The CD4+CD25-CD294- flow-through remaining after the CD25, CD56 and CD294 bead selections was collected as Th1 cells.

Sequenced material: CD4+ Th1 cells sorted from blood. The cell subset or site label on this specimen signifies: CD4+CD25-CD294- T helper 1 cells. These receptor sequences come from a man in his forties in good health.

This chain uses TRBV14 with TRBJ1-6; D is unclear. Germline CDR1 is SGHDN and CDR2 is FVKESK. The CDR3 has 15 amino acids. Trimming removed 1 base from V and 14 bases from J, with 18 bases in between. Here the CDR3 DNA reads TGTGCCAGCAGCCAAGGTCAACAGTGGTCTTCCGCCCTCCACTTT. This gives the protein CASSQGQQWSSALHF.

The rearrangement joins TRBV6-5 to TRBJ1-5, with TRBD1 as a possible D gene (5 bases). This CDR3 spans 16 amino acids. The germline V and J ends were trimmed by 5 bases and 4 bases, with 18 bases remaining between them. Germline values: CDR1 MNHEY, CDR2 SVGAGI. The CDR3 DNA is TGTGCCAGCAGTCCAAAATCAGGGTTCATTAATCAGCCCCAGCATTTT. Protein sequence: CASSPKSGFINQPQHF.

V and J are TRBV7-9 and TRBJ1-2, with D unresolved. V lost 3 bases to trimming and J lost 2 bases, with 16 bases between them. The CDR3 covers 16 residues. Germline V lookup: CDR1 SEHNR, CDR2 FQNEAQ (reference sequence). The DNA of the CDR3 is TGTGCCAGCAGCTTTGGACCTCAGACATTGAACTATGGCTACACCTTC. This translates into CASSFGPQTLNYGYTF.

Only a few counts were recorded for this clonotype. The rearrangement joins TRBV5-1 to TRBJ2-2; D tentatively reads TRBD1 or TRBD2 (5 bases each). The CDR3 is 14 residues long. Looked up from germline, CDR1 is SGHRS and CDR2 is YFSETQ. V lost 5 bases to trimming and J lost 11 bases, with 19 bases between them. CDR3 loop: CASRTRDGTSELFF. CDR3 sequence (DNA): TGCGCCAGCAGGACCCGGGACGGAACAAGCGAGCTGTTTTTT.

This rearrangement joins TRBV11-2 to TRBJ2-1; D is unclear. From germline, CDR1 is SGHAT and CDR2 FQNNGV. V lost 2 bases, J lost 10 bases, and 9 bases lay in between. The CDR3 is 12 amino acids. CDR3 amino acids: CASSLLGREQFF. CDR3 DNA: TGTGCCAGCAGCTTACTCGGACGGGAGCAGTTCTTC.

This clonotype was detected a few times. The genes are TRBV6-4 and TRBJ2-3; 10 bases align to TRBD1. CDR3 length equals 14 residues. Germline CDR1 MRHNA, CDR2 SNTAGT. V lost 5 bases and J lost 6; bases outside the gene matches: 5. CDR3 bases: TGTGCCAGCAGTCCGGGACAGGGGAAGGATACGCAGTATTTT. Translating it yields CASSPGQGKDTQYF.

The rearrangement joins TRBV6-5 to TRBJ1-4; D gene unclear. Germline values: CDR1 MNHEY, CDR2 SVGAGI. The CDR3 length is 14 residues. The germline V and J ends were trimmed by 5 bases and 12 bases, with 19 bases remaining between them. The CDR3 protein is CASSVRGDLGQLFF. CDR3 DNA sequence: TGTGCCAGCAGTGTTCGGGGAGACCTTGGACAACTGTTTTTT.

Turning to this clonotype: The junction does not match germline at one end; this may be a read error. The CDR3 protein is CASSLQGSTDTQYF. CDR3 nucleotide sequence: TGTGCCAGCAGCTTACAGGGTAGCACAGACACGCAGTATTTT. The rearrangement joins TRBV7-2 to TRBJ2-3; weak D call: TRBD1 (5 bases). The germline CDR1 and CDR2 sequences are SGHTA and FQGNSA. The CDR3 is made up of 14 amino acids.